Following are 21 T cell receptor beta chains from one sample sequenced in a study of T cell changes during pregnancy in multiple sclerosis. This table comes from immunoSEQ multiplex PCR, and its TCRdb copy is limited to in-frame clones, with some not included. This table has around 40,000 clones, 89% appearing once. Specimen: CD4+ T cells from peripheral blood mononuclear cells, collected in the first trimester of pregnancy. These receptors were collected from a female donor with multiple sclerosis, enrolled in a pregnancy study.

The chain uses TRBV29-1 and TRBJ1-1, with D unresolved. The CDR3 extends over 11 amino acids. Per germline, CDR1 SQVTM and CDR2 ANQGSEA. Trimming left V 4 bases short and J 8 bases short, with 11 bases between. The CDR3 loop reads CSVGLGGEAFF. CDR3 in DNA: TGCAGCGTTGGGCTGGGAGGGGAAGCTTTCTTT.

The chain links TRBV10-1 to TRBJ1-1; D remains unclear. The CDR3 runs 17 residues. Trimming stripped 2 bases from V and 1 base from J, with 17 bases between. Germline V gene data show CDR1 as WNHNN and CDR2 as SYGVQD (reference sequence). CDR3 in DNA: TGCGCCAGCAGTGAGGCTAGTCGGTCTTTTCCGAACACTGAAGCTTTCTTT. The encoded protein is CASSEASRSFPNTEAFF.

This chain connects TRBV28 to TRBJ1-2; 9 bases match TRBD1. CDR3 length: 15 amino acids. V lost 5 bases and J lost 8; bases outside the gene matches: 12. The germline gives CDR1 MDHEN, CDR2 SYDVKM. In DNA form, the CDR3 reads TGTGCCAGCAGTCCCGGGGACAGGGTCCGGTTGGGCTACACCTTC. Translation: CASSPGDRVRLGYTF.

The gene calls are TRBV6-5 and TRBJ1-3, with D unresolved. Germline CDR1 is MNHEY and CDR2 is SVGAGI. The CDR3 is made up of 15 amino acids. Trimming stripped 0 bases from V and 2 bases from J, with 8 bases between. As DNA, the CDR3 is TGTGCCAGCAGTTACTCTCGGGTTGCTGGAAACACCATATATTTT. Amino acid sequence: CASSYSRVAGNTIYF.

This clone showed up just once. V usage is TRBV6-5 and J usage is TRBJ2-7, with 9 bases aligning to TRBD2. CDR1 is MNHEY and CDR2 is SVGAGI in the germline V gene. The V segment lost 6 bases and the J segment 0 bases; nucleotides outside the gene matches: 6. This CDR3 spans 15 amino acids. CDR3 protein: CASSPSGTSSYEQYF. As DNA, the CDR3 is TGTGCCAGCAGCCCTAGCGGGACGAGCTCCTACGAGCAGTACTTC.

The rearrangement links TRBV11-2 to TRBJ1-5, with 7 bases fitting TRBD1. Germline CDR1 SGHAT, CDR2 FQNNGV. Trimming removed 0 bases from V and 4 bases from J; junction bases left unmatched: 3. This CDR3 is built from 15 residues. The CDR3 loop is CASSLDRTGNQPQHF. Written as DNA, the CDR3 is TGTGCCAGCAGCTTAGACCGGACAGGTAATCAGCCCCAGCATTTT.

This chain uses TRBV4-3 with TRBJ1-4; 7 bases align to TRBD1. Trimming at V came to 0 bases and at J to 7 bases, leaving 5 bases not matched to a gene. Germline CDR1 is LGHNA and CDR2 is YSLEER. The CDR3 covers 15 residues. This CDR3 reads CASSQDEGAGEKLFF. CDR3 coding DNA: TGCGCCAGCAGCCAAGATGAGGGGGCCGGTGAAAAACTGTTTTTT.

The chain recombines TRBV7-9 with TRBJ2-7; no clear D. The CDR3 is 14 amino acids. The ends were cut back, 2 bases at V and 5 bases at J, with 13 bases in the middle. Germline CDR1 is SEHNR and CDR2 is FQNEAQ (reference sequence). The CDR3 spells CASSLFQDSHEQYF. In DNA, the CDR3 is TGTGCCAGCAGCTTATTTCAGGATTCCCACGAGCAGTACTTC.

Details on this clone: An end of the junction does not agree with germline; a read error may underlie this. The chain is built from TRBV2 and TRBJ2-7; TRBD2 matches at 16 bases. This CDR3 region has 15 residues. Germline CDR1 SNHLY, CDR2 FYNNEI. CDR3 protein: CASSEQGLAGGLPCF. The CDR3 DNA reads TGTGCCAGCAGCGAGCAGGGACTAGCGGGAGGGTTGCCCTGCTTC.

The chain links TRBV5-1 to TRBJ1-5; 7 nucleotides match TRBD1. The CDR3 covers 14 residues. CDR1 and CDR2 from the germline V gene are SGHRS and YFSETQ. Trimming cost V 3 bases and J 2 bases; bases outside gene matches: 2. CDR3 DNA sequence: TGCGCCAGCAGCTCAGGACAGGGCAATCAGCCCCAGCATTTT. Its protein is CASSSGQGNQPQHF. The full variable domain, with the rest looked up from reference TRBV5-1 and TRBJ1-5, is KAGVTQTPRYLIKTRGQQVTLSCSPISGHRSVSWYQQTPGQGLQFLFEYFSETQRNKGNFPGRFSGRQFSNSRSEMNVSTLELGDSALYLCASSSGQGNQPQHFGDGTRLSIL.

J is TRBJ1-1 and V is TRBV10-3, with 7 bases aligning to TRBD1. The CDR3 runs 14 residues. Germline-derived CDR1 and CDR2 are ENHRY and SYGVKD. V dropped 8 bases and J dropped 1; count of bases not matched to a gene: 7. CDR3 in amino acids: CAIRSDRKNTEAFF. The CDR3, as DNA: TGTGCCATCCGTTCGGACAGGAAGAACACTGAAGCTTTCTTT.

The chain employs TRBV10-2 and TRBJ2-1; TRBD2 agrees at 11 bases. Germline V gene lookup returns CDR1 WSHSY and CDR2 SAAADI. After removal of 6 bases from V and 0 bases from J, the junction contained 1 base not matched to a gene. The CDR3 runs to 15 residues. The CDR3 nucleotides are TGCGCCAGCAGAGGACTAGCGGGCTCCTACAATGAGCAGTTCTTC. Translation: CASRGLAGSYNEQFF.

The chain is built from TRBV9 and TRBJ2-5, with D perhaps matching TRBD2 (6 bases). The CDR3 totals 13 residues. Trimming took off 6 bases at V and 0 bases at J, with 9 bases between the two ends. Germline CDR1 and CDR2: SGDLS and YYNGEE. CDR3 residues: CASTRGDQETQYF. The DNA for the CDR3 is TGTGCCAGCACCCGCGGGGACCAAGAGACCCAGTACTTC.

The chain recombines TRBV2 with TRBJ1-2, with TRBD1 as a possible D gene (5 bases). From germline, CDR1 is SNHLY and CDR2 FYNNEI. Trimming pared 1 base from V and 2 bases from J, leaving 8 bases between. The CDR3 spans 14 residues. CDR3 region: CASSEERQNYGYTF. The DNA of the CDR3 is TGTGCCAGCAGTGAAGAGAGACAGAACTATGGCTACACCTTC.

The CDR3 protein is CASSTGPYEQYF. The CDR3, as DNA: TGTGCCAGCAGTACAGGGCCCTACGAGCAGTACTTC. The chain links TRBV28 to TRBJ2-7, with TRBD1 as a possible D gene (6 bases). V dropped 5 bases and J dropped 2 bases, with 7 bases sitting between them. Germline V gene sequence: CDR1 MDHEN, CDR2 SYDVKM. The CDR3 totals 12 residues.

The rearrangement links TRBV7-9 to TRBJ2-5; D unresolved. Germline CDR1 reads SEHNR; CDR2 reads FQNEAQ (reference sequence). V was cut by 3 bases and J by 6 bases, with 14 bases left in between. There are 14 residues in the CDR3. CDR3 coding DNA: TGTGCCAGCAGCTTCTCACAGTCGCGACAGACCCAGTACTTC. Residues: CASSFSQSRQTQYF.

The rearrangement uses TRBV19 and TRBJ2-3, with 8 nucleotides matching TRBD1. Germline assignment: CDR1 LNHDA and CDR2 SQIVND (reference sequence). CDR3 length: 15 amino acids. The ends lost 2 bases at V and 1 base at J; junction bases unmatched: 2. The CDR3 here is CASSISTGGTDTQYF. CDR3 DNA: TGTGCCAGTAGTATATCGACAGGGGGCACAGATACGCAGTATTTT.

CDR3 DNA: TGTGCCAGCAGTTACCAGAGTAGCGGGAGGGGAGATACGCAGTATTTT. It yields the protein CASSYQSSGRGDTQYF. The gene calls are TRBV6-5 and TRBJ2-3; 11 nucleotides line up with TRBD2. After removal of 2 bases from V and 5 bases from J, the junction contained 6 bases not matched to a gene. This CDR3 comprises 16 residues. From germline, CDR1 is MNHEY and CDR2 SVGAGI.

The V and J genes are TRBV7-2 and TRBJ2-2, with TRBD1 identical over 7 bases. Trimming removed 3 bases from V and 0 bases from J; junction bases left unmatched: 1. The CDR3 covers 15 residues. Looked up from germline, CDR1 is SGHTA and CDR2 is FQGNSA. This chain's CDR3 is CASSFDRANTGELFF. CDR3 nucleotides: TGTGCCAGCAGCTTTGACAGGGCGAACACCGGGGAGCTGTTTTTT.

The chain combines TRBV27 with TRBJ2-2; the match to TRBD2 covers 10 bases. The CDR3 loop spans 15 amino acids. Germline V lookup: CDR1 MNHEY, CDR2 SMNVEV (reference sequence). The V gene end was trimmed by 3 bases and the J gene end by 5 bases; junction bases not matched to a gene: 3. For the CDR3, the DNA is TGTGCCAGCAGTTTTCCTAGCGGGAGTACCGGGGAGCTGTTTTTT. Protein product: CASSFPSGSTGELFF.

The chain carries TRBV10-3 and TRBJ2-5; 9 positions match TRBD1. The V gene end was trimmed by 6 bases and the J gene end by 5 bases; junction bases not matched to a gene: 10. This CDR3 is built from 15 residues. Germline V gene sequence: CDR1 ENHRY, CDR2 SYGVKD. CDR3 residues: CAISPGTGTSETQYF. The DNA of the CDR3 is TGTGCCATCAGCCCCGGGACAGGGACTTCGGAGACCCAGTACTTC.